This T cell receptor (beta chain) originates from a study of blood T cell repertoires in COVID-19. Study summary: Sample material is recorded as cDNA or gDNA derived from T cells, B-cell-depleted T cells, or PBMCs.

Per the study methods: Cell counts per sample came from amplifying reference gene primers. Profiled with immunoSEQ multiplex PCR; TCRdb holds only in-frame clones, not every one. V, J and clone size derive from that table, while D and trimming were established from the DNA sequence. The table shows about 380,000 clones, with roughly 90% occurring only once. V was clipped by 3 bases and J by 0 bases, with 9 bases between them. The CDR3 is made up of 15 amino acids. Germline V gene sequence: CDR1 MDHEN, CDR2 SYDVKM. The TCR comes from a man aged 18 to 35 with active or convalescent COVID-19. The source material was peripheral blood. This sequence joins TRBV28 and TRBJ1-5, with TRBD1 as a possible D gene (5 bases). In DNA form, the CDR3 reads TGTGCCAGCAGTTTTCGGGGGTATAGCAATCAGCCCCAGCATTTT. Translation gives CASSFRGYSNQPQHF.